Listed here are 11 T cell receptor beta chains from one sample, sequenced in a study of cytomegalovirus exposure and HLA in healthy donors. The PCR used 60 Vbeta and 13 Jbeta primers. Sequencing used immunoSEQ multiplex PCR; TCRdb keeps in-frame clones, though not all of them. This sample carries 100,000 to 140,000 clones, around 72% of them seen once, and the ten largest clones take 14%. Sample: PBMCs. Receptors originate from a woman in her thirties or forties in good health and CMV-seropositive.

V gene TRBV6-5 combines with J gene TRBJ1-5; D is perhaps TRBD1 (6 bases). With 6 bases removed from V and 4 bases from J, the gap between germline ends came to 16 bases. This CDR3 is 15 amino acids long. Germline loops: CDR1 MNHEY, CDR2 SVGAGI. In DNA form, the CDR3 reads TGTGCCAGCAGCCCTTTAGGGGGGGGGAATCAGCCCCAGCATTTT. Protein product: CASSPLGGGNQPQHF.

There are a few counts of this clone. Since a much larger clone is just one base distant, this may be a read error. The chain links TRBV7-2 to TRBJ1-1, with D hard to call. This CDR3 is 13 amino acids long. V dropped 3 bases and J dropped 1 base, with 6 bases sitting between them. The germline gives CDR1 SGHTA, CDR2 FQGNSA. The CDR3 nucleotides read TGTGCCAGCAGCTTTCAGGAGAACACTGAAGCTTTCTTT. It yields the protein CASSFQENTEAFF.

The chain employs TRBV11-1 and TRBJ1-2, with TRBD1 identical over 9 bases. V shed 2 bases and J 4 bases; nucleotides not matched to a gene: 2. Germline V lookup: CDR1 SGHAT, CDR2 FQDESV (reference sequence). The CDR3 extends over 14 amino acids. CDR3 DNA: TGTGCCAGCAGCTTAACGGACAGGGGCTATGGCTACACCTTC. Its translation: CASSLTDRGYGYTF. The full variable domain, in which reference TRBV11-1 and TRBJ1-2 provide the parts outside the CDR3, is EAEVAQSPRYKITEKSQAVAFWCDPISGHATLYWYRQILGQGPELLVQFQDESVVDDSQLPKDRFSAERLKGVDSTLKIQPAELGDSAMYLCASSLTDRGYGYTFGSGTRLTVV.

This clone was seen only a few times. The chain couples TRBV7-9 to TRBJ1-2, with 7 nucleotides matching TRBD1. Germline V gene lookup returns CDR1 SEHNR and CDR2 FQNEAQ (reference sequence). This CDR3 spans 14 amino acids. Trimming removed 5 bases from V and 4 bases from J; junction bases left unmatched: 7. The CDR3 is CASSDMRTGYGYTF. CDR3 sequence (DNA): TGTGCCAGCAGCGACATGAGGACAGGCTATGGCTACACCTTC.

The V call is TRBV19, the J call TRBJ1-5; maybe TRBD1 (5 bases). Trimming stripped 5 bases from V and 7 bases from J, with 15 bases between. CDR1 LNHDA and CDR2 SQIVND come from the germline V gene (reference sequence). This CDR3 spans 14 amino acids. The CDR3 DNA reads TGTGCCAGTAGTCCCCAGCAGGGTAGACAGCCCCAGCATTTT. Translated: CASSPQQGRQPQHF. Filled out from reference TRBV19 and TRBJ1-5, the complete variable domain reads DGGITQSPKYLFRKEGQNVTLSCEQNLNHDAMYWYRQDPGQGLRLIYYSQIVNDFQKGDIAEGYSVSREKKESFPLTVTSAQKNPTAFYLCASSPQQGRQPQHFGDGTRLSIL.

The V call is TRBV19, the J call TRBJ1-1, with D possibly being TRBD1 (5 bases). Per the germline V gene, CDR1 is LNHDA and CDR2 is SQIVND (reference sequence). The CDR3 sequence is 17 residues long. The ends were cut back, 2 bases at V and 0 bases at J, with 16 bases in the middle. This CDR3 is CASSIRSGTYMNTEAFF. DNA for the CDR3: TGTGCCAGTAGTATACGGAGCGGGACTTACATGAACACTGAAGCTTTCTTT.

The chain couples TRBV19 to TRBJ1-1, with 11 positions matching TRBD1. Germline V gives CDR1 LNHDA, CDR2 SQIVND (reference sequence). The CDR3 has 17 amino acids. The V gene end was trimmed by 5 bases and the J gene end by 0 bases; junction bases not matched to a gene: 8. CDR3 sequence: CASSFGTGGSMNTEAFF. The CDR3 nucleotides read TGTGCCAGTAGTTTTGGGACAGGGGGTTCGATGAACACTGAAGCTTTCTTT. Based on the CDR3 plus reference TRBV19 and TRBJ1-1, the full variable domain is DGGITQSPKYLFRKEGQNVTLSCEQNLNHDAMYWYRQDPGQGLRLIYYSQIVNDFQKGDIAEGYSVSREKKESFPLTVTSAQKNPTAFYLCASSFGTGGSMNTEAFFGQGTRLTVV.

The V gene is TRBV4-1, the J gene TRBJ2-7, with 10 bases that match TRBD2. The V and J ends lost 1 base and 0 bases, in that order; junction bases with no gene match: 9. Germline assignment: CDR1 MGHRA and CDR2 YSYEKL. This CDR3 contains 18 residues. CDR3 bases: TGCGCCAGCAGCCAAGTACCTAGCGGGGGCCCGAGCTCCTACGAGCAGTACTTC. Translated: CASSQVPSGGPSSYEQYF.

This clone was counted a single time. The J gene is TRBJ2-3, the V gene TRBV13; 9 bases map to TRBD2. J gave up 0 bases and V 4 bases, and 11 bases lay outside the gene matches. This CDR3 has 18 residues. Germline V CDR1 and CDR2: PRHDT, FYEKMQ (reference sequence). This CDR3 is CASSSKRLAGSSTDTQYF. The CDR3 region has the DNA TGTGCCAGCAGCTCCAAGAGGCTAGCGGGGTCTAGCACAGATACGCAGTATTTT.

This chain uses TRBV19 with TRBJ1-3; 7 bases agree with TRBD1. V shed 10 bases, J shed 0 bases, and the junction held 6 bases outside the gene matches. The length of the CDR3 is 14 residues. CDR1 and CDR2 (germline): LNHDA, SQIVND (reference sequence). The chain's CDR3 is CATRTGYSGNTIYF. In DNA, the CDR3 is TGTGCCACCAGGACAGGCTACTCTGGAAACACCATATATTTT.

About this clone itself: Other nucleotide sequences from this sample produce the same CDR3. The V and J genes are TRBV5-8 and TRBJ2-7, with TRBD1 matching 8 bases. V shed 4 bases and J 2 bases; nucleotides not matched to a gene: 8. CDR3 length equals 15 residues. In germline, CDR1 is SGHTS, CDR2 YDEGEE. The CDR3 reads CASSLGQGLTYEQYF. The CDR3 region has the DNA TGTGCCAGCAGCCTTGGACAGGGCCTTACCTACGAGCAGTACTTC.